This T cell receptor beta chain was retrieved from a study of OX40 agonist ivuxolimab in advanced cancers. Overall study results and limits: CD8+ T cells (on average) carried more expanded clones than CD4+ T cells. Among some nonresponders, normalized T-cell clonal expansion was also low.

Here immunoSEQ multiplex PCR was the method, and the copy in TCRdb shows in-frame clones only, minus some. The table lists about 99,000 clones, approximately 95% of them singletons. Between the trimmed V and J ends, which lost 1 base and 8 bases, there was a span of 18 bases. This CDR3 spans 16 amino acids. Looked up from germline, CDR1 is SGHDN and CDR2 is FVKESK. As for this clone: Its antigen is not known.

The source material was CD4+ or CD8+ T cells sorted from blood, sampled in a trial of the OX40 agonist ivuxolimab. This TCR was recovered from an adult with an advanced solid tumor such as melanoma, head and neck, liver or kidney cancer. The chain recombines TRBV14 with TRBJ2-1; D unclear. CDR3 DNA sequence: TGTGCCAGCAGCCAAGGGTGGCGTCGGGCGTCAGATGAGCAGTTCTTC. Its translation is CASSQGWRRASDEQFF.